Listed below are T cell receptor beta chains from one sample, sequenced in a study of CD8+CD57+ T cells in acquired aplastic anemia. TCRdb fed the reads into MiXCR, producing one record per CDR3 protein. The sample records about 190,000 distinct CDR3 sequences, just under 50% being singletons. Material for sequencing was sorted CD4+, CD8+, or CD8+CD57+ T cells (not recorded which) from PBMCs. These receptors came from a human donor with aplastic anemia. Each CDR3 is given with its conserved first and last residue. A D gene is named only where the DNA matches it firmly. Only some rows state a clone size, as once, few, many or a class for expanded clones.

size: .; V: TRBV12-3/TRBV12-4; J: TRBJ2-7; D: TRBD1; CDR3: CASSSPDRGSYEQYF; DNA: TGTGCCAGCAGCTCTCCGGACAGGGGCTCCTACGAGCAGTACTTC
size: .; V: TRBV20-1; J: TRBJ2-7; D: .; CDR3: CSARFNGDSYEQYF; DNA: TGCAGTGCTAGATTTAACGGAGACTCCTACGAGCAGTACTTC
size: few; V: TRBV15; J: TRBJ2-2; D: TRBD1; CDR3: CATSREWEGGSGELFF; DNA: TGTGCCACCAGCAGAGAGTGGGAAGGGGGCTCCGGGGAGCTGTTTTTT
size: many; V: TRBV12-3/TRBV12-4; J: TRBJ2-3; D: TRBD2; CDR3: CASSFWEGSDTQYF; DNA: TGTGCCAGCAGTTTCTGGGAGGGCTCAGATACGCAGTATTTT
size: many; V: TRBV6-1; J: TRBJ2-7; D: .; CDR3: CASTRTSRGLPRPYEQYF; DNA: TGTGCCAGCACCCGGACATCTCGAGGGCTTCCCCGACCTTACGAGCAGTACTTC
size: many; V: TRBV5-1; J: TRBJ2-7; D: .; CDR3: CASSARNSYEQYF; DNA: TGCGCCAGCAGCGCTAGGAACTCCTACGAGCAGTACTTC
size: .; V: TRBV27; J: TRBJ2-7; D: TRBD1; CDR3: CASSLLRTGVHEQYF; DNA: TGTGCCAGCAGTCTCCTTCGGACAGGGGTCCACGAGCAGTACTTC
size: .; V: TRBV10-2; J: TRBJ2-7; D: TRBD1; CDR3: CASMDRATYEQYF; DNA: TGCGCCAGCATGGACAGGGCGACCTACGAGCAGTACTTC
size: .; V: TRBV4-1; J: TRBJ2-5; D: TRBD1; CDR3: CASPERNRGRTETQYF; DNA: TGCGCCAGCCCAGAAAGGAACAGGGGGCGCACGGAGACCCAGTACTTC
size: many; V: TRBV12-3/TRBV12-4; J: TRBJ1-2; D: .; CDR3: CASSPQGGGYGYTF; DNA: TGTGCCAGCAGTCCACAGGGCGGCGGCTATGGCTACACCTTC
size: .; V: TRBV29-1; J: TRBJ2-1; D: TRBD2; CDR3: CSVGTSGYNEQFF; DNA: TGCAGCGTGGGGACTAGCGGTTACAATGAGCAGTTCTTC
size: many; V: TRBV20-1; J: TRBJ2-3; D: .; CDR3: CSARTHGISTDTQYF; DNA: TGCAGTGCTAGAACTCACGGAATCAGCACAGATACGCAGTATTTT
size: many; V: TRBV20-1; J: TRBJ1-5; D: .; CDR3: CSALTVGNQPQHF; DNA: TGCAGTGCCCTGACAGTTGGCAATCAGCCCCAGCATTTT
size: .; V: TRBV7-3; J: TRBJ1-6; D: .; CDR3: CASSLRESSYNSPLHF; DNA: TGTGCCAGCAGCTTAAGGGAGAGCTCCTATAATTCACCCCTCCACTTT
size: .; V: TRBV6-1; J: TRBJ1-1; D: .; CDR3: CASKGFANRNTEAFF; DNA: TGTGCCAGCAAAGGCTTCGCAAACAGGAACACTGAAGCTTTCTTT
size: .; V: TRBV11-1; J: TRBJ1-2; D: .; CDR3: CASSAYPMGGYTF; DNA: TGTGCCAGCAGCGCTTATCCGATGGGCGGCTACACCTTC
size: .; V: TRBV29-1; J: TRBJ2-3; D: .; CDR3: CSARPGASTDTQYF; DNA: TGCAGCGCCCGACCGGGTGCTAGCACAGATACGCAGTATTTT
size: many; V: TRBV6-5; J: TRBJ2-1; D: TRBD2; CDR3: CASSYPSLAVGRYNEQFF; DNA: TGTGCCAGCAGTTACCCTTCCCTAGCGGTCGGAAGGTACAATGAGCAGTTCTTC
size: many; V: TRBV20-1; J: TRBJ1-5; D: .; CDR3: CSASMPPSNQPQHF; DNA: TGCAGTGCTAGTATGCCACCGTCCAATCAGCCCCAGCATTTT
size: .; V: TRBV10-3; J: TRBJ2-3; D: TRBD2; CDR3: CAIRTSGNDTQYF; DNA: TGTGCCATCAGGACTAGCGGGAACGATACGCAGTACTTT
size: .; V: TRBV19; J: TRBJ1-6; D: .; CDR3: CASSKGSPPHF; DNA: TGTGCCAGTAGTAAAGGATCACCCCCCCACTTT
size: .; V: TRBV29-1; J: TRBJ1-2; D: .; CDR3: CSVDWGLNYGYTF; DNA: TGCAGCGTTGATTGGGGGCTGAACTATGGCTACACCTTC
size: few; V: TRBV7-9; J: TRBJ2-7; D: .; CDR3: CASGTVVPYEQYF; DNA: TGTGCCAGTGGGACGGTCGTACCCTACGAGCAGTACTTC
size: .; V: TRBV24-1; J: TRBJ1-1; D: .; CDR3: CATSDCRLEQNTEAFF; DNA: TGTGCCACCAGTGACTGTAGGCTTGAACAGAACACTGAAGCTTTCTTT
size: many; V: TRBV5-5; J: TRBJ1-3; D: .; CDR3: CASSLSAGGNTIYF; DNA: TGTGCCAGCAGCTTGTCGGCAGGTGGAAACACCATATATTTT
size: .; V: TRBV7-2; J: TRBJ2-5; D: TRBD2; CDR3: CASSTSGTSEETQYF; DNA: TGTGCCAGCAGCACCTCCGGGACTAGCGAAGAGACCCAGTACTTC
size: many; V: TRBV5-1; J: TRBJ1-6; D: TRBD1; CDR3: CASSLAAGTGSGPYNSPLHF; DNA: TGCGCCAGCAGCTTGGCCGCGGGGACAGGGAGTGGTCCCTATAATTCACCCCTCCACTTT
size: .; V: TRBV10-2; J: TRBJ1-1; D: .; CDR3: CASSEGWDIKGGEAFF; DNA: TGCGCCAGCAGTGAGGGGTGGGACATCAAAGGAGGTGAAGCTTTCTTT
size: many; V: TRBV7-6; J: TRBJ1-2; D: .; CDR3: CASSPADRSGYTF; DNA: TGTGCCAGCAGCCCTGCGGACCGGTCTGGCTACACCTTC
size: many; V: TRBV2; J: TRBJ2-1; D: TRBD2; CDR3: CASSSTFSGGVNEQFF; DNA: TGTGCCAGCAGTTCCACCTTTAGCGGGGGGGTCAATGAGCAGTTCTTC
size: .; V: TRBV25-1; J: TRBJ2-1; D: TRBD2; CDR3: CASSEYGLAGPGEQFF; DNA: TGTGCCAGCAGTGAATACGGACTAGCGGGACCGGGTGAGCAGTTCTTC
size: many; V: TRBV5-1; J: TRBJ2-3; D: .; CDR3: CASSPRRGEDTQYF; DNA: TGCGCCAGCAGCCCCCGTAGGGGAGAGGATACGCAGTATTTT
size: many; V: TRBV10-3; J: TRBJ1-4; D: TRBD1; CDR3: CAISEVGRTGEKLFF; DNA: TGTGCCATCAGTGAAGTCGGTCGGACAGGGGAGAAACTGTTTTTT
size: .; V: TRBV20-1; J: TRBJ1-1; D: .; CDR3: CSAETGTPRATEAFF; DNA: TGCAGTGCTGAAACCGGGACCCCGCGCGCCACTGAAGCTTTCTTT
size: few; V: TRBV10-3; J: TRBJ2-1; D: .; CDR3: CATRSEYNEQFF; DNA: TGTGCCACCCGATCCGAGTACAATGAGCAGTTCTTC
size: .; V: TRBV3-1; J: TRBJ1-6; D: .; CDR3: CASSHGQGGSPLHF; DNA: TGTGCCAGCAGCCACGGTCAGGGCGGTTCACCCCTCCACTTT
size: many; V: TRBV7-9; J: TRBJ1-1; D: .; CDR3: CASSRTGTFGEMDTEAFF; DNA: TGTGCCAGCAGCCGTACAGGGACATTTGGGGAAATGGACACTGAAGCTTTCTTT
size: .; V: TRBV30; J: TRBJ2-1; D: TRBD2; CDR3: CAWSLQASGNNEQFF; DNA: TGTGCCTGGAGTCTACAGGCTAGCGGGAACAATGAGCAGTTCTTC
size: .; V: TRBV7-9; J: TRBJ2-2; D: TRBD2; CDR3: CASSSRTESGGELVF; DNA: TGTGCCAGCAGCTCACGGACGGAATCCGGGGGGGAGCTGGTTTTT
size: many; V: TRBV7-2; J: TRBJ2-5; D: .; CDR3: CASSLASLMQTQYF; DNA: TGTGCCAGCAGCTTAGCGAGCCTAATGCAGACCCAGTACTTC
size: .; V: TRBV7-2; J: TRBJ1-1; D: .; CDR3: CASTGQLNTEAFF; DNA: TGTGCCAGCACCGGACAGTTGAACACTGAAGCTTTCTTT
size: many; V: TRBV20-1; J: TRBJ2-7; D: TRBD1; CDR3: CSARGGDRALSGEQYF; DNA: TGCAGTGCTAGAGGTGGGGACAGGGCTTTGTCAGGAGAGCAGTACTTC
size: .; V: TRBV25-1; J: TRBJ1-4; D: TRBD1; CDR3: CASSRLGTGPEKLFF; DNA: TGTGCCAGCAGTCGCCTCGGGACAGGGCCCGAAAAACTGTTTTTT
size: .; V: TRBV2; J: TRBJ1-1; D: .; CDR3: CASSTGFTEAFF; DNA: TGTGCCAGCAGTACAGGGTTCACTGAAGCTTTCTTT
size: .; V: TRBV19; J: TRBJ2-5; D: TRBD1; CDR3: CARDREGVTQYF; DNA: TGTGCCCGCGACAGGGAAGGGGTGACCCAGTACTTC
size: .; V: TRBV6-2/TRBV6-3; J: TRBJ2-1; D: .; CDR3: CASSYSPRHEQFF; DNA: TGTGCCAGCAGTTACTCACCGAGACACGAGCAGTTCTTC
size: .; V: TRBV2; J: TRBJ1-2; D: TRBD1; CDR3: CAITGGLDYGYTF; DNA: TGTGCCATCACAGGGGGCCTGGACTATGGCTACACCTTC
size: .; V: TRBV7-6; J: TRBJ2-1; D: .; CDR3: CASSLVTGSGYNEQFF; DNA: TGTGCCAGCAGCTTAGTCACAGGGTCGGGATACAATGAGCAGTTCTTC
size: .; V: TRBV4-3; J: TRBJ1-5; D: TRBD1; CDR3: CASSQELGQVNQPQHF; DNA: TGCGCCAGCAGCCAAGAATTGGGACAGGTAAATCAGCCCCAGCATTTT
size: many; V: TRBV5-1; J: TRBJ2-1; D: .; CDR3: CASSESWGEDEQFF; DNA: TGCGCCAGCAGCGAGTCGTGGGGGGAGGATGAGCAGTTCTTC
size: many; V: TRBV24-1; J: TRBJ2-5; D: .; CDR3: CATSDFLGGAKTQYF; DNA: TGTGCCACCAGTGATTTTTTAGGGGGGGCTAAGACCCAGTACTTC